This T cell receptor (beta chain) was documented in a study of cytomegalovirus exposure and HLA in healthy donors. Study-wide points: Listed as cytomegalovirus-associated were approximately 160 TCR beta chains.

The V end was cut by 3 bases, the J end by 6 bases, with 10 bases between. CDR3 length equals 13 residues. Looked up from germline, CDR1 is LGHNA and CDR2 is YSLEER. PCR was performed using 60 Vbeta and 13 Jbeta primers. Profiled with immunoSEQ multiplex PCR; TCRdb holds only in-frame clones, not every one. The table has under 200,000 clones, over 70% seen once. Notes on this clone: The antigen is undetermined.

The receptor comes from a woman in her forties or fifties in good health and CMV-seropositive. The gene calls are TRBV4-3 and TRBJ2-3; tentative D call: TRBD2 (5 bases). Sequenced: PBMCs. The CDR3 sequence is CASSQALDDTQYF. In DNA form, the CDR3 reads TGCGCCAGCAGCCAGGCACTAGACGATACGCAGTATTTT.